The text below deals with one T cell receptor (beta chain). Antigen specificity is unknown. The data were obtained in a study of siplizumab effects on memory and regulatory T cells. TCRdb's copy holds only in-frame clones and misses some; the assay was immunoSEQ multiplex PCR. In the table there are 60,000 to 65,000 clones, 65% to 80% of which are singletons. Findings of the study overall: There were only a minor fraction of alloreactive clones that mapped to unstimulated subsets.

V lost 0 bases and J lost 6, with 8 bases in between. This CDR3 is 13 amino acids long. Germline CDR1 SGHAT, CDR2 FQNNGV. The sample consisted of memory CD4+ T cells sorted from blood. The chain combines TRBV11-2 with TRBJ1-2, with D possibly being TRBD1 (5 bases). The origin of this receptor is a human donor in good health. The CDR3 DNA sequence: TGTGCCAGCAGCTTAGATTTGGGGGATGGCTACACCTTC. This encodes CASSLDLGDGYTF.